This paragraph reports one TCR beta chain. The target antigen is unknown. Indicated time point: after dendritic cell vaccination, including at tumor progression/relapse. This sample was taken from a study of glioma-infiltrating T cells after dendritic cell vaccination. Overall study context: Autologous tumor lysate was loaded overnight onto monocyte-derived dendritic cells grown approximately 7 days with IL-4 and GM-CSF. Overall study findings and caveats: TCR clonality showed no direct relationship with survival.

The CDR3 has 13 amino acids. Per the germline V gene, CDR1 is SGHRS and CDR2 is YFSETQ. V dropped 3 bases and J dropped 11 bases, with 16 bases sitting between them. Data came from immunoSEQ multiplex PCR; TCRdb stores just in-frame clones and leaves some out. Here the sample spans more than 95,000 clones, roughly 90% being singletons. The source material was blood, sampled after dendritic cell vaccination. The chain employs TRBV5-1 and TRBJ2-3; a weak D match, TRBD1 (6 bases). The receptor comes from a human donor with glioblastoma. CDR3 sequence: CASSSGDQGWQYF. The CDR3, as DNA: TGCGCCAGCAGCTCCGGAGACCAGGGGTGGCAGTATTTT.